This T cell receptor (beta chain) was recovered during a study of blood T cell repertoires in COVID-19. Across the whole study: Samples taken during acute and convalescent COVID-19 were collected in the United States, Italy and Spain.

The table came from immunoSEQ multiplex PCR; TCRdb's copy has only in-frame clones and leaves some out. The sample contains approximately 240,000 clones, 75% to 90% of which appear only once. The TCR comes from a young woman in a cohort exposed to, infected with or recovered from COVID-19 (not recorded which). Source material: PBMCs or T cells enriched from blood (not recorded which).

CDR3 residues: CASSLWTGASSGNTIYF. CDR3 in DNA: TGTGCCAGCAGCTTGTGGACAGGCGCCTCCTCTGGAAACACCATATATTTT. The chain employs TRBV5-4 and TRBJ1-3; TRBD1 matches at 7 bases. The germline gives CDR1 SGHNT, CDR2 YYREEE (reference sequence). The CDR3 is made up of 17 amino acids. With V trimmed by 1 base and J by 0 bases, 7 bases remained unmatched.